This T cell receptor beta chain originates from a study of blood T cell repertoires in COVID-19. Across the whole study: Samples taken during acute and convalescent COVID-19 were collected in the United States, Italy and Spain. PBMCs, B-cell-depleted T cells, or T cells provided the cDNA or gDNA that made up the material.

Authors' processing steps: Estimates of nucleated cell counts were drawn from the amplification of reference gene primers. The table came from immunoSEQ multiplex PCR; TCRdb's copy has only in-frame clones and leaves some out. D and trimming come from the DNA, and the V and J calls and clone size come from that table. The sample consists of 200,000 or so clones, more than 75% of them appearing once. The sequence came from a man aged 45-65 years who had recovered from COVID-19. The sequenced material came from peripheral blood.

CDR3 amino acids: CASSLGVVAGGRGTGELFF. In nucleotides, the CDR3 is TGTGCCAGCAGCTTAGGGGTGGTAGCGGGAGGTCGGGGAACCGGGGAGCTGTTTTTT. J is TRBJ2-2 and V is TRBV7-2; 10 bases match TRBD2. Germline CDR1 SGHTA, CDR2 FQGNSA. V was pared by 1 base and J by 5 bases, with 13 bases of the junction left unmatched. This CDR3 spans 19 amino acids.